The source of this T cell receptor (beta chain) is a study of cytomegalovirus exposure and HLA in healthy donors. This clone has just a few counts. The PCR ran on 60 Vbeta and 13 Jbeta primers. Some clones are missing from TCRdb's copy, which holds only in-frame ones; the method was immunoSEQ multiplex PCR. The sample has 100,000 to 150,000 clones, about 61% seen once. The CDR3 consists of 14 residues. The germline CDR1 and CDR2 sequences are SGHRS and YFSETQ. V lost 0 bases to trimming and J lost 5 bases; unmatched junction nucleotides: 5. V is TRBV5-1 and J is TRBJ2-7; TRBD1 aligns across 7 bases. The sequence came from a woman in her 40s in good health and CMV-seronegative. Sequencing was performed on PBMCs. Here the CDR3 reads CASSLDRGEDEQYF. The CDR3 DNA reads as TGCGCCAGCAGCTTGGACAGGGGAGAAGACGAGCAGTACTTC.